This note documents a single TCR beta chain sequence. This clone was seen only once. Its cognate antigen has yet to be identified. Base qualities are not recorded, but no much larger clone differs from it by a single base. The entry originates in a study of shared T cell receptors in the human thymus (dated by TCRdb to the early 2020s). A note on the overall study: The study examined how self-reactive, shared T-cell receptor alpha chains are generated in the human thymus.

Reading the germline V gene (reference sequence) gives CDR1 GTSNPN and CDR2 SVGIG. Between the V and J ends, shortened by 5 bases and 5 bases respectively, the junction contains 18 bases. Taken from cysteine to phenylalanine, the CDR3 has 14 residues. The kept DNA is CDR3 alone, 42 bases in frame from the first base. Library method: the immunoSEQ multiplex PCR assay. The source is immuneACCESS, and TCRdb retained only in-frame sequences with V and J called. Part of the clones is not carried over; for the studies checked, unresolved V genes explain less than half of this, and the remainder is unexplained. This sample has about 660,000 clones in its table, and 80% to 90% of those were observed once. The ten largest clonotypes hold 0.009% to 0.0095% of the sample. This sample was also put to use in a study of human thymus T cells. As the second paper documents: Immunologically healthy infants undergoing open corrective cardiac surgery for congenital heart defects in Finland were used as donors. Thymus tissue was obtained as surgical resects removed during corrective cardiac surgery. Usage of V and J gene segments appeared to be biased in both the thymic and the peripheral blood repertoires. Highly overlapping thymic TCR repertoires among unrelated individuals were reported in the related research. The study used 7 to 9 infant thymus samples plus four related peripheral blood samples to characterize TCR alpha and beta repertoires. Donor ages ranging from roughly 6 to 244 days were recorded, and six or seven male and a couple of female infants were included in the cohort. Thymocytes were mechanically released from the tissue and were stored as pellets of roughly 9-33 million cells at -70 degrees C. Genomic DNA was extracted from frozen cell pellets with a QIAsymphony instrument. TCRB and TCRAD loci were amplified from a standardized quantity of quality-controlled genomic DNA using the immunoSEQ multiplex PCR assay. The amplicons spanned the V(D)J region and were long enough to cover the CDR3 and allow V and J genes to be identified. Amplicon sequencing was performed on an Illumina platform through the commercial immunoSEQ service. Primer bias and sequencing errors were corrected as previously described, and TCRAD and TCRB definitions were based on the IMGT database. immunoSEQ Analyzer 3.0 and VDJTools were used for repertoire analysis, which covered basic statistics, V/J segment usage, diversity estimates, rarefaction and pairwise overlap. Chao1, ChaoE, Efron-Thisted, Shannon and inverse Simpson indices were used to estimate diversity, which was also estimated on datasets down-sampled to the smallest sample. Repertoire overlap used strict matching of CDR3 nucleotide sequence, V gene and J gene, with Jaccard-based multidimensional scaling clustering. Thymus samples yielded on average roughly 840,000 unique TCRB clonotypes, compared with around 79,000 from blood samples.

This clonotype was obtained from a boy in the first two years of life with a congenital heart defect. Donor details come from another sample of the same person, matched by shared clones. In this chain, TRBV30 is recombined with TRBJ1-2; the D segment could be TRBD1, given 6 matching bases. Sequencing was carried out using thymocytes. The nucleotide sequence reads TGTGCCTGGTCTAATAACAGGGTGGGGTATGGCTACACCTTC. Translated, it gives CAWSNNRVGYGYTF.